Detailed here is one TCR beta chain. Antigen specificity is unknown. With 3 bases removed from V and 5 bases from J, the gap between germline ends came to 9 bases. The CDR3 length is 14 residues. Germline lookup yields CDR1 SGHNT and CDR2 YYREEE (reference sequence). The assay was immunoSEQ multiplex PCR, and TCRdb's table has in-frame clones only and misses some. The table includes approximately 180,000 clones, 80% to 90% detected once. The sample is drawn from a study of T cell responses to AZD1222 COVID-19 vaccine. Study details: Combined were second doses at about 4 or about 12 weeks. Overall study findings and caveats: Samples come after the peak T cell response, not at day 14.

The V and J genes are TRBV5-4 and TRBJ1-6, with D unclear. Sequenced material: peripheral blood, taken on day 0 of AZD1222 vaccination. The receptor comes from an adult in good health. CDR3 sequence reads: CASSSRENNSPLHF. In DNA, the CDR3 is TGTGCCAGCAGCTCCCGGGAGAATAATTCACCCCTCCACTTT.